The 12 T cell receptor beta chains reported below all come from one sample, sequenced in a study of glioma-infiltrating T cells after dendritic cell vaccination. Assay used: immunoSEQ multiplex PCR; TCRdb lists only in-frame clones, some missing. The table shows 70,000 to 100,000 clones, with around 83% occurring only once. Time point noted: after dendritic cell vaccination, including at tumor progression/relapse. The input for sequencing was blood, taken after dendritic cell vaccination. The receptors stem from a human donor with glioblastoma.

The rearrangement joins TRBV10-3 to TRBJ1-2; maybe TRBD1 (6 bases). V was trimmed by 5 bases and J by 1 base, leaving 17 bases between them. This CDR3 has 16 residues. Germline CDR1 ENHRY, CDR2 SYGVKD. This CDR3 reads CAISPGTEQGNYGYTF. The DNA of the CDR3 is TGTGCCATCAGTCCCGGGACGGAACAGGGTAACTATGGCTACACCTTC.

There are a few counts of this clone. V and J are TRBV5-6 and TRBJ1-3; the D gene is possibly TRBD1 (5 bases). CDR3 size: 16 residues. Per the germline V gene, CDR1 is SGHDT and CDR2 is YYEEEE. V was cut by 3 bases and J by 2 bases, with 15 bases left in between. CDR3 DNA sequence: TGTGCCAGCAGCTCCCTAAGCGGAGGGGCTGGAAACACCATATATTTT. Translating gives CASSSLSGGAGNTIYF.

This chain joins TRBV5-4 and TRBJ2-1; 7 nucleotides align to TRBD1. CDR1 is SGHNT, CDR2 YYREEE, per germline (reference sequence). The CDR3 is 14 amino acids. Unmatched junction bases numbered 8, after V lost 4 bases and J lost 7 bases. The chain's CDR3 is CASSPRQGRNEQFF. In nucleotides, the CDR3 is TGTGCCAGCAGCCCAAGACAGGGCAGAAATGAGCAGTTCTTC.

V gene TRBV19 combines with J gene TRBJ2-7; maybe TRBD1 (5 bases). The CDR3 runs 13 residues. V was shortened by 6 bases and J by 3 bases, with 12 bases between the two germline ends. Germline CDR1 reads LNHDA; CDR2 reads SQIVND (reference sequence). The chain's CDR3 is CASRSQGYYEQYF. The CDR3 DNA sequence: TGTGCCAGTAGAAGCCAGGGTTACTACGAGCAGTACTTC.

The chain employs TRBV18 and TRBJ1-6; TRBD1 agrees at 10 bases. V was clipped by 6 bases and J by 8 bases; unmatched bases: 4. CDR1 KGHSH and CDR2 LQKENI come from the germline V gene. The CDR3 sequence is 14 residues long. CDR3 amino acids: CASSSGTGDSPLHF. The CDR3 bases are TGTGCCAGCTCGTCCGGGACAGGGGATTCACCCCTCCACTTT.

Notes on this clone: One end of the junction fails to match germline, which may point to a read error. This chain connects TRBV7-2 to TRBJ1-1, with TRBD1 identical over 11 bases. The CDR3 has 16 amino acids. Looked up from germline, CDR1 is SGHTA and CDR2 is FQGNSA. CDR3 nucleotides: TGTGCCAGCAGCCAGGACAGGGGGCGAGGGAACATTGAAGCTTTCTTT. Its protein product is CASSQDRGRGNIEAFF.

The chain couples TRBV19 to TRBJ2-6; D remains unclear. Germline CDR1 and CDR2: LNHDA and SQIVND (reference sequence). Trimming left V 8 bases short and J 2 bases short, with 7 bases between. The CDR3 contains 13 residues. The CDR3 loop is CASGPTGANVLTF. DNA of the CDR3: TGTGCCAGTGGGCCGACTGGGGCCAACGTCCTGACTTTC.

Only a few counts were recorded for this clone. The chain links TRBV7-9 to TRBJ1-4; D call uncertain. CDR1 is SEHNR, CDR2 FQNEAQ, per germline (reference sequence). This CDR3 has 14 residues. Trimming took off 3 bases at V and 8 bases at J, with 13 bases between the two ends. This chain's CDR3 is CASSFDGVREKLFF. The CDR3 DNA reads TGTGCCAGCAGCTTTGACGGTGTGAGGGAAAAACTGTTTTTT. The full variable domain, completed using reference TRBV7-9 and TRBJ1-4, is DTGVSQNPRHKITKRGQNVTFRCDPISEHNRLYWYRQTLGQGPEFLTYFQNEAQLEKSRLLSDRFSAERPKGSFSTLEIQRTEQGDSAMYLCASSFDGVREKLFFGSGTQLSVL.

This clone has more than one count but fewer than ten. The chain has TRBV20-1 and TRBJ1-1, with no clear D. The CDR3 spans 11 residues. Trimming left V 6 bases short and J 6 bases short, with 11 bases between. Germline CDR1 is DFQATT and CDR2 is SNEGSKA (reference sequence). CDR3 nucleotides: TGCAGTGCCCCCGGAGTCCCTGAAGCTTTCTTT. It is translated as CSAPGVPEAFF.

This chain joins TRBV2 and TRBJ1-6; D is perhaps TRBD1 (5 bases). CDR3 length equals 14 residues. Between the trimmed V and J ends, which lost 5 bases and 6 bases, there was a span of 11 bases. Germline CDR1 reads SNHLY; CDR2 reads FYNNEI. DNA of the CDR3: TGTGCCAGCAGTCTACAGGCATCTAATTCACCCCTCCACTTT. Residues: CASSLQASNSPLHF.

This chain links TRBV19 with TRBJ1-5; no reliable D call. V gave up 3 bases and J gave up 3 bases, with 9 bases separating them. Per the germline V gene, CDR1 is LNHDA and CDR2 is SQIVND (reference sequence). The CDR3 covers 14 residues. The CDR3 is CASSIEAFNQPQHF. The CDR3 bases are TGTGCCAGTAGTATCGAGGCGTTCAATCAGCCCCAGCATTTT.

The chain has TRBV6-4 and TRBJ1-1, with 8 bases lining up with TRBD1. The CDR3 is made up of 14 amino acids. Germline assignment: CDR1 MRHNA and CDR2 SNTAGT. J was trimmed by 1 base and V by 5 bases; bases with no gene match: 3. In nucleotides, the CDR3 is TGTGCCAGCAGTCAGGACAGGGAGAACACTGAAGCTTTCTTT. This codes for CASSQDRENTEAFF.